Reported below is one T cell receptor beta chain. The data were obtained in a study of blood T cell repertoires in COVID-19. Study-level background: Spain, Italy and the United States supplied samples that represented acute and convalescent COVID-19. From T cells, B-cell-depleted T cells, or PBMCs came the material, which was cDNA or gDNA.

Method: immunoSEQ multiplex PCR; TCRdb's copy keeps in-frame clones and lacks some. The data show 45,000 to 60,000 clones, with roughly 90% seen just once and 3% held by the top ten. Germline V gives CDR1 SGDLS, CDR2 YYNGEE. This CDR3 contains 15 residues. V lost 4 bases to trimming and J lost 0 bases, with 11 bases between them. Material for sequencing was peripheral blood. This chain links TRBV9 with TRBJ1-3, with D perhaps TRBD1 (5 bases). The clonotype comes from a man between 45 and 60 years old with active COVID-19. The CDR3 reads CASSRGTGSGNTIYF. The CDR3 nucleotides are TGTGCCAGCAGCCGAGGTACAGGCTCTGGAAACACCATATATTTT.